One T cell receptor (beta chain) is described in this entry. This sample was included in a study of T cell responses to AZD1222 COVID-19 vaccine. Data came from immunoSEQ multiplex PCR; TCRdb stores just in-frame clones and leaves some out. The repertoire holds roughly 77,000 clones, with roughly 87% as singletons. Here the sequenced sample was peripheral blood, taken on day 0 of MenACWY control vaccination. The receptor comes from an adult in good health.

CDR3 DNA sequence: TGTGCCAGCAGCTTAGGGTTAGGGGCCTATAATTCACCCCTCCACTTT. Translation gives CASSLGLGAYNSPLHF. The J gene is TRBJ1-6, the V gene TRBV7-2, with D maybe TRBD1 (5 bases). In germline, CDR1 is SGHTA, CDR2 FQGNSA. The CDR3 is made up of 16 amino acids. V was clipped by 1 base and J by 2 bases, with 9 bases between them.